This TCR beta chain was profiled in a study of circulating tumor DNA in untreated peripheral T-cell lymphoma. Germline CDR1 is SGHNT and CDR2 is YENEEA. The V gene end was trimmed by 7 bases and the J gene end by 5 bases; junction bases not matched to a gene: 19. The CDR3 is made up of 17 amino acids. This tumor tissue came from a pretreatment baseline collection. Measured with immunoSEQ multiplex PCR; TCRdb has only the in-frame clones, and not every one. This sample has several thousand clones, with about three fifths found just once. The specimen sequenced was tumor tissue. This TCR came from a human donor with peripheral T-cell lymphoma. The chain employs TRBV11-3 and TRBJ1-2, with 7 positions matching TRBD1. CDR3 nucleotide sequence: TGTGCCAGCACTATGGGCACAGGGGTTACGACGAGGTATGGCTACACCTTC. Translation gives CASTMGTGVTTRYGYTF.